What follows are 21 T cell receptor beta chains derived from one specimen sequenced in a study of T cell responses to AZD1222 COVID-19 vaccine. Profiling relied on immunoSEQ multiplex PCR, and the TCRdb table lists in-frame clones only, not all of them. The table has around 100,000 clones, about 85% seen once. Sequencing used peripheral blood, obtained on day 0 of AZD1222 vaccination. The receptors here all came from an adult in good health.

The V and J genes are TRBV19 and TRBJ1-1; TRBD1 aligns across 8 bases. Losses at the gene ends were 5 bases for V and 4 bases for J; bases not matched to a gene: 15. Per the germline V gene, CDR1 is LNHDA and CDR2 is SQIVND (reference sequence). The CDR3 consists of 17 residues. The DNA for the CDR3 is TGTGCCAGTAGTTCCAGGACCAGGGGGCTTCGTTTCACTGAAGCTTTCTTT. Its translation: CASSSRTRGLRFTEAFF.

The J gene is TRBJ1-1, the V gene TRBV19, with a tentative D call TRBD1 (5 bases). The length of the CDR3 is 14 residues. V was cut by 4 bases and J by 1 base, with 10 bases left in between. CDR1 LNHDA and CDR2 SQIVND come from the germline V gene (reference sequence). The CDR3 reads CASSSGTENTEAFF. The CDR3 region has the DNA TGTGCCAGTAGTAGCGGGACGGAGAACACTGAAGCTTTCTTT.

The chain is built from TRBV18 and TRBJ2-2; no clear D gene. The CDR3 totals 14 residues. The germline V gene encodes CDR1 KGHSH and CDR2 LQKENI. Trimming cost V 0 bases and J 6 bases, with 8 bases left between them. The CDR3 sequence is CASSPPNGAGELFF. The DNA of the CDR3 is TGTGCCAGCTCACCACCCAACGGTGCCGGGGAGCTGTTTTTT.

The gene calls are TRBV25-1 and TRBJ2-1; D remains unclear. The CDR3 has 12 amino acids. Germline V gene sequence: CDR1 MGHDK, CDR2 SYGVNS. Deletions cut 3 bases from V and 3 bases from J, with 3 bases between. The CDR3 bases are TGTGCCAGCAGTGACCGCTACAATGAGCAGTTCTTC. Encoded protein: CASSDRYNEQFF. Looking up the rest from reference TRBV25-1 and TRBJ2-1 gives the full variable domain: EADIYQTPRYLVIGTGKKITLECSQTMGHDKMYWYQQDPGMELHLIHYSYGVNSTEKGDLSSESTVSRIRTEHFPLTLESARPSHTSQYLCASSDRYNEQFFGPGTRLTVL.

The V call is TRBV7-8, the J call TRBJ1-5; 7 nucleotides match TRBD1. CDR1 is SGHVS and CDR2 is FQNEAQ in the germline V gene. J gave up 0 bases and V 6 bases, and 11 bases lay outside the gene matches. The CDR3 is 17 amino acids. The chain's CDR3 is CASRQTGASYSNQPQHF. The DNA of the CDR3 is TGTGCCAGCAGGCAAACAGGGGCCAGCTATAGCAATCAGCCCCAGCATTTT.

The CDR3: CASSLFGMGGFYEQYF. In DNA, the CDR3 is TGTGCCAGCAGCTTGTTTGGGATGGGTGGATTCTACGAGCAGTACTTC. The J gene is TRBJ2-7, the V gene TRBV5-5; no firm D call. This CDR3 region has 16 residues. V was cut by 1 base and J by 3 bases, with 17 bases left in between. Germline V gene lookup returns CDR1 SGHKS and CDR2 YYEKEE (reference sequence).

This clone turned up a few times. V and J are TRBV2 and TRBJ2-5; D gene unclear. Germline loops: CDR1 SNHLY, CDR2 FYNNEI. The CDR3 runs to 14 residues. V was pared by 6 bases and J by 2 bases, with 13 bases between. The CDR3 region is CASRLLALQETQYF. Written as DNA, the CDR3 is TGTGCCAGCAGGCTCTTGGCACTACAAGAGACCCAGTACTTC.

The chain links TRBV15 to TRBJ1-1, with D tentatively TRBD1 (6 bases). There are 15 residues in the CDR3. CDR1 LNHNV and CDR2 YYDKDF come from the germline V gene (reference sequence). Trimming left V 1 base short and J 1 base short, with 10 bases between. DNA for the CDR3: TGTGCCACCAGCAGAGTGGCAGGGGCGAACACTGAAGCTTTCTTT. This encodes CATSRVAGANTEAFF. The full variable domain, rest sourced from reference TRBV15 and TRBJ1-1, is DAMVIQNPRYQVTQFGKPVTLSCSQTLNHNVMYWYQQKSSQAPKLLFHYYDKDFNNEADTPDNFQSRRPNTSFCFLDIRSPGLGDTAMYLCATSRVAGANTEAFFGQGTRLTVV.

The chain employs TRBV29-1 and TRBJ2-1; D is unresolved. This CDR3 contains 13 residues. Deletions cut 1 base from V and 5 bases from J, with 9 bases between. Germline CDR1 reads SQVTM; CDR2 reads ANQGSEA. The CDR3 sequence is CSVEGSLDNEQFF. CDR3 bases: TGCAGCGTTGAAGGTAGTCTAGACAATGAGCAGTTCTTC.

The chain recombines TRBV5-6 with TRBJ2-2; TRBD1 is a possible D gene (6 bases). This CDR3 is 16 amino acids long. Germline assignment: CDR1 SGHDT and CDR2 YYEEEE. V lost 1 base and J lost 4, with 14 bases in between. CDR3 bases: TGTGCCAGCAGCTTGAGGGGGATCCAACTCACCGGGGAGCTGTTTTTT. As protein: CASSLRGIQLTGELFF.

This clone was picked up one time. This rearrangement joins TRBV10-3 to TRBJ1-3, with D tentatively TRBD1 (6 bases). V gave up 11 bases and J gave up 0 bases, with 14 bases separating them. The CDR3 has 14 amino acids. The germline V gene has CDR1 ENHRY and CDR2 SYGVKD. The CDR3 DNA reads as TGTGCCGCCGGGGGCGTTACCTCTGGAAACACCATATATTTT. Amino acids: CAAGGVTSGNTIYF.

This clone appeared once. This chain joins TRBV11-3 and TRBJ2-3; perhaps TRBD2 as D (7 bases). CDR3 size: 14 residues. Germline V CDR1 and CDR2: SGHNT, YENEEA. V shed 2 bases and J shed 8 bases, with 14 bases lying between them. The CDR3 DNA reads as TGTGCCAGCAGCTTATCGGAGGGGGGGGCTACGCAGTATTTT. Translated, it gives CASSLSEGGATQYF.

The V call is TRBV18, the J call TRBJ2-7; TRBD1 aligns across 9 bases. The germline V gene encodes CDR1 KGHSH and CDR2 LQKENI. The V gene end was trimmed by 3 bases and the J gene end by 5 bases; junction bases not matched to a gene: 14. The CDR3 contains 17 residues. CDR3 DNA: TGTGCCAGCTCACCGTCAAAACAGGGGGCCAAGCTACACGAGCAGTACTTC. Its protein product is CASSPSKQGAKLHEQYF.

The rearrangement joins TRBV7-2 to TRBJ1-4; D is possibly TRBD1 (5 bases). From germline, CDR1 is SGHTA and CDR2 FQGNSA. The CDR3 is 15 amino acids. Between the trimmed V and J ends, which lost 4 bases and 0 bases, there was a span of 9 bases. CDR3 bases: TGTGCCAGCAGCTGGGACGGAGCAACTAATGAAAAACTGTTTTTT. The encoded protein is CASSWDGATNEKLFF.

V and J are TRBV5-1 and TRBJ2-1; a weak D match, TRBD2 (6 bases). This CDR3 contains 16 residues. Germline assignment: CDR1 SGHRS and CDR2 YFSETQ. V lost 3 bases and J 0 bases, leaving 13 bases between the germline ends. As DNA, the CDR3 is TGCGCCAGCAGCTCCCCTGGCGGGGTCTCCTACAATGAGCAGTTCTTC. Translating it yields CASSSPGGVSYNEQFF.

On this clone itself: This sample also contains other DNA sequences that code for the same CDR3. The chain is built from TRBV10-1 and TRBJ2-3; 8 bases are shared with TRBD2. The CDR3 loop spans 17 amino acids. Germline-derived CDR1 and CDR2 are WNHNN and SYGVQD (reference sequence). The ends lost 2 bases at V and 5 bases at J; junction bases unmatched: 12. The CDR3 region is CASSEQGRQRELDTQYF. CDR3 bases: TGCGCCAGCAGTGAGCAGGGGAGGCAGCGGGAGTTAGATACGCAGTATTTT.

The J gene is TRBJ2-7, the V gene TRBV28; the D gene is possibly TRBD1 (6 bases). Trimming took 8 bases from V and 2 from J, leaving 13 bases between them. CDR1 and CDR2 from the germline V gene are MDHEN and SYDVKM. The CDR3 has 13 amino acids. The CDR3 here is CASGSGVPYEQYF. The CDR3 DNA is TGTGCCAGCGGTTCAGGGGTTCCCTACGAGCAGTACTTC.

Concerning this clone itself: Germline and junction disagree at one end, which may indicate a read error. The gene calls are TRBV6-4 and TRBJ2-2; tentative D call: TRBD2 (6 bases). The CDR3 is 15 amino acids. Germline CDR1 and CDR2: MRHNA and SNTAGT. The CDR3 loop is CASSEGSEDTGGLFF. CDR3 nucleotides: TGTGCCAGCAGTGAGGGGTCAGAAGACACCGGGGGGCTGTTTTTT.

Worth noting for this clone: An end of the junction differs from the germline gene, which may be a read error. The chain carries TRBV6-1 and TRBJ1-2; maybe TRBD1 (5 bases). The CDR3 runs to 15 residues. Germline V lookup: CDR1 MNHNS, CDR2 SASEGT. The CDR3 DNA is TGTGCCAGCAGTCAAGCGGGGGACCCTAACTATGGCTACACCTTC. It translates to CASSQAGDPNYGYTF.

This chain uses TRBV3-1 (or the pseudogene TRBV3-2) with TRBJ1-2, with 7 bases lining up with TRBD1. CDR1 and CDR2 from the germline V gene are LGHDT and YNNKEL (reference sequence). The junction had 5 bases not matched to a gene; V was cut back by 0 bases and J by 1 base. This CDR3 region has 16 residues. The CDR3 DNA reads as TGTGCCAGCAGCCAAGATGTGGGACAGCTTAACTATGGCTACACCTTC. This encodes CASSQDVGQLNYGYTF.

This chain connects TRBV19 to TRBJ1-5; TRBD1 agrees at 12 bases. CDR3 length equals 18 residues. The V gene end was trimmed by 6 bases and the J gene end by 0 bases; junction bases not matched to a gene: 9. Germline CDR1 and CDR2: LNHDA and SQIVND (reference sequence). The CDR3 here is CASSAFGDRGHSNQPQHF. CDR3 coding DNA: TGTGCCAGTAGCGCCTTCGGGGACAGGGGGCATAGCAATCAGCCCCAGCATTTT.